Below, 14 T cell receptor beta chains from the same sample are listed, as sequenced in a study of cytomegalovirus exposure and HLA in healthy donors. The study ran its PCR with 60 Vbeta and 13 Jbeta primers. Clones were read by immunoSEQ multiplex PCR, and TCRdb kept only the in-frame ones, dropping some. This table holds roughly 200,000 clones, about 85% found once. Sequencing was carried out using PBMCs. These receptors all stem from a boy aged 2 to 10 in good health and CMV-seronegative.

The rearrangement links TRBV5-6 to TRBJ1-2; TRBD1 might be the D (6 bases). Germline V gene sequence: CDR1 SGHDT, CDR2 YYEEEE. This CDR3 spans 14 amino acids. V gave up 0 bases and J gave up 7 bases, with 13 bases separating them. The CDR3 DNA follows: TGTGCCAGCAGCTTGGCCTCAGGGGCCGGTGGCTACACCTTC. Protein product: CASSLASGAGGYTF. The complete variable domain, with remaining parts taken from reference TRBV5-6 and TRBJ1-2, reads DAGVTQSPTHLIKTRGQQVTLRCSPKSGHDTVSWYQQALGQGPQFIFQYYEEEERQRGNFPDRFSGHQFPNYSSELNVNALLLGDSALYLCASSLASGAGGYTFGSGTRLTVV.

V gene TRBV11-2 combines with J gene TRBJ2-6, with D tentatively TRBD2 (5 bases). This CDR3 contains 16 residues. Trimming pared 5 bases from V and 1 base from J, leaving 12 bases between. Per germline, CDR1 SGHAT and CDR2 FQNNGV. DNA for the CDR3: TGTGCCAGCAGCCTACTGCCGGGGTCTGGGGCCAACGTCCTGACTTTC. This codes for CASSLLPGSGANVLTF. The full variable domain, completed using reference TRBV11-2 and TRBJ2-6, is EAGVAQSPRYKIIEKRQSVAFWCNPISGHATLYWYQQILGQGPKLLIQFQNNGVVDDSQLPKDRFSAERLKGVDSTLKIQPAKLEDSAVYLCASSLLPGSGANVLTFGAGSRLTVL.

V usage is TRBV19 and J usage is TRBJ1-3, with a tentative D call TRBD1 (6 bases). Looked up from germline, CDR1 is LNHDA and CDR2 is SQIVND (reference sequence). The CDR3 sequence is 16 residues long. V shed 3 bases and J shed 4 bases, with 16 bases lying between them. The CDR3 protein is CASSIRGTGTGNTIYF. The CDR3 coding sequence is TGTGCCAGTAGTATCCGGGGAACAGGGACAGGAAACACCATATATTTT.

This clone was found once. The chain has TRBV6-1 and TRBJ2-7, with TRBD1 matching over 10 bases. CDR3 length equals 15 residues. J lost 4 bases, V lost 2 bases, and 5 bases had no gene match. Germline assignment: CDR1 MNHNS and CDR2 SASEGT. CDR3 protein: CASSESRQGAYEQYF. CDR3 DNA: TGTGCCAGCAGTGAATCCCGACAGGGGGCATACGAGCAGTACTTC.

V gene TRBV11-2 combines with J gene TRBJ1-3; D gene uncertain. The CDR3 length is 16 residues. V lost 5 bases to trimming and J lost 0 bases, with 14 bases between them. The germline V gene has CDR1 SGHAT and CDR2 FQNNGV. The CDR3 sequence: CASSLSGSSSGNTIYF. The CDR3 region has the DNA TGTGCCAGCAGCCTTAGCGGCTCAAGCTCTGGAAACACCATATATTTT.

V and J are TRBV7-2 and TRBJ2-2; tentatively, D is TRBD2 (5 bases). V was shortened by 8 bases and J by 1 base, with 11 bases between the two germline ends. Germline V lookup: CDR1 SGHTA, CDR2 FQGNSA. The length of the CDR3 is 14 residues. The CDR3: CASLEGLNTGELFF. The DNA for the CDR3 is TGTGCCAGCCTCGAGGGTCTGAACACCGGGGAGCTGTTTTTT.

The CDR3: CASSQDERWRGGVGELFF. CDR3 DNA sequence: TGTGCCAGCAGCCAAGATGAGCGGTGGAGGGGTGGAGTTGGGGAGCTGTTTTTT. V usage is TRBV14 and J usage is TRBJ2-2; perhaps TRBD2 as D (6 bases). This CDR3 spans 18 amino acids. CDR1 is SGHDN, CDR2 FVKESK, per germline. Between the trimmed V and J ends, which lost 0 bases and 8 bases, there was a span of 22 bases.

V gene TRBV6-5 combines with J gene TRBJ1-3; 7 nucleotides align to TRBD1. Germline CDR1 MNHEY, CDR2 SVGAGI. The CDR3 runs to 14 residues. The junction had 6 bases not matched to a gene; V was cut back by 6 bases and J by 4 bases. The CDR3 region has the DNA TGTGCCAGCAGCCCGACAGGGTCCGGAAACACCATATATTTT. Its translation: CASSPTGSGNTIYF.

Concerning this clone itself: One end of the junction does not line up with germline, which may come from a read error. The rearrangement uses TRBV7-9 and TRBJ1-1, with D perhaps matching TRBD1 (6 bases). The length of the CDR3 is 18 residues. Per the germline V gene, CDR1 is SEHNR and CDR2 is FQNEAQ (reference sequence). The CDR3 nucleotides are TGTTCCAGCAGCCCCGAGGGGGTCAGTAACAGATTGAACACTGAAGCTTTCTTT. Residues: CSSSPEGVSNRLNTEAFF.

This clone was detected once. This chain uses TRBV7-2 with TRBJ1-1, with D perhaps TRBD1 (6 bases). Per the germline V gene, CDR1 is SGHTA and CDR2 is FQGNSA. V lost 7 bases, J lost 9 bases, and 21 bases lay in between. The CDR3 consists of 14 residues. The CDR3 here is CASNFYGGAEKAFF. The CDR3 nucleotides are TGTGCCAGCAACTTTTACGGGGGGGCGGAAAAAGCTTTCTTT.

The chain carries TRBV7-9 and TRBJ2-5; 10 nucleotides match TRBD1. Unmatched junction bases numbered 5, after V lost 6 bases and J lost 4 bases. Per germline, CDR1 SEHNR and CDR2 FQNEAQ (reference sequence). CDR3 length: 14 amino acids. In DNA, the CDR3 is TGTGCCAGCAGGGGACAGGGGCTAGGAGAGACCCAGTACTTC. Translated, it gives CASRGQGLGETQYF.

The V call is TRBV7-9, the J call TRBJ2-7, with a weak D call TRBD1 (5 bases). In germline, CDR1 is SEHNR, CDR2 FQNEAQ (reference sequence). This CDR3 is 12 amino acids long. The V end was cut by 5 bases, the J end by 4 bases, with 9 bases between. The CDR3 sequence is CASSPKGYEQYF. In DNA form, the CDR3 reads TGTGCCAGCAGCCCAAAGGGGTACGAGCAGTACTTC.

The chain employs TRBV29-1 and TRBJ1-3; tentative D call: TRBD1 (5 bases). Germline lookup yields CDR1 SQVTM and CDR2 ANQGSEA. The CDR3 loop spans 14 amino acids. V was trimmed by 3 bases and J by 1 base, leaving 10 bases between them. CDR3 coding DNA: TGCAGCGTTGAGGGGACTCAATCTGGAAACACCATATATTTT. It codes for CSVEGTQSGNTIYF.

The chain joins TRBV7-2 to TRBJ1-3; TRBD1 aligns across 7 bases. The V segment lost 5 bases and the J segment 6 bases; nucleotides outside the gene matches: 10. Germline CDR1 reads SGHTA; CDR2 reads FQGNSA. The CDR3 runs to 15 residues. The CDR3 region has the DNA TGTGCCAGCAGCACCCGGACAGGACTCCCAAACACCATATATTTT. It specifies CASSTRTGLPNTIYF.